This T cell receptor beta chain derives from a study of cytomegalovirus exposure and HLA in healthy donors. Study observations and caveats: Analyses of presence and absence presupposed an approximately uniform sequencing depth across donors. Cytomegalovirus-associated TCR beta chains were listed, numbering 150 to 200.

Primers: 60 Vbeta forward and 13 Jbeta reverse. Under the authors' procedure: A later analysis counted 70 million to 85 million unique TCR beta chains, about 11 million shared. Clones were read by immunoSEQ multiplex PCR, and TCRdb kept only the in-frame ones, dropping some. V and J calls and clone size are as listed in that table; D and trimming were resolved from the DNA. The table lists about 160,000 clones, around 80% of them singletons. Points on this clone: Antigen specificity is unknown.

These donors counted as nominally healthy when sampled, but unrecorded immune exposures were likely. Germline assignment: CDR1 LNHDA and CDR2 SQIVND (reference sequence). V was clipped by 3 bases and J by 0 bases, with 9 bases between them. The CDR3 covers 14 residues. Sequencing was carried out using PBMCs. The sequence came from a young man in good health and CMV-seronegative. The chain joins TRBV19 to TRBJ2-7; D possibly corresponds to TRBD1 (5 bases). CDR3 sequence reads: CASSMYRNSYEQYF. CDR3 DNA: TGTGCCAGTAGTATGTACAGGAACTCCTACGAGCAGTACTTC.